These T cell receptor beta chains were read from a single sample in a study of T cells after posttransplantation cyclophosphamide. Sequenced by immunoSEQ multiplex PCR; TCRdb stores in-frame clones only, minus some. This record lists 40,000 to 55,000 clones, none seen once only, and the top ten clones contain 2.2%. Sample: PBMCs. These receptors were taken from a man aged 35-49 years in good health, CMV-negative, and a related stem cell transplant donor. CDR3s include the opening cysteine and the closing phenylalanine or tryptophan. Each record gives: D gene, clone size, CDR3 length, V gene, J gene, CDR3 DNA, CDR3 protein. The D gene is left open where the match is weak. Size tells how often a clone was seen (once, few, many) or the class of an expanded clone, and some rows leave it out.

>.|many|15|TRBV13|TRBJ2-5
TGTGCCAGCAGCTTAGGGCTAGCGAGACAAGAGACCCAGTACTTC
CASSLGLARQETQYF
>TRBD2|many|15|TRBV6-4|TRBJ2-3
TGTGCCAGCAGTGTGCTAGCGGGAGCCCGGGATACGCAGTATTTT
CASSVLAGARDTQYF
>.|many|13|TRBV6-1|TRBJ1-1
TGTGCCAGCAGCCCAGGACAGAACACTGAAGCTTTCTTT
CASSPGQNTEAFF
>TRBD1|many|17|TRBV28|TRBJ1-1
TGTGCCAGCAGCCTCAAGGGCACCTACAGGGGGATCACTGAAGCTTTCTTT
CASSLKGTYRGITEAFF
>TRBD2|many|17|TRBV5-1|TRBJ2-3
TGCGCCAGCAGCTTATCCGGGACTAGCGGAGTCACAGATACGCAGTATTTT
CASSLSGTSGVTDTQYF
>TRBD2|many|16|TRBV5-1|TRBJ2-2
TGCGCCAGCAGCAATAGCGGGGACTCGAACACCGGGGAGCTGTTTTTT
CASSNSGDSNTGELFF
>.|many|15|TRBV7-2|TRBJ2-2
TGTGCCAGCAGCTTAGGTCCAACGAACACCGGGGAGCTGTTTTTT
CASSLGPTNTGELFF
>.|many|14|TRBV6-5|TRBJ2-7
TGTGCCACCTCGGGGGGCAGAAGGATCGACGAGCAGTACTTC
CATSGGRRIDEQYF
>.|many|15|TRBV11-2|TRBJ2-1
TGTGCCAGCAGCTGGACCGGGGACTCCTACAATGAGCAGTTCTTC
CASSWTGDSYNEQFF
>TRBD1|many|14|TRBV7-2|TRBJ2-7
TGTGCCAGCAGCCCACAGGGGGCGGGCGACGAGCAGTACTTC
CASSPQGAGDEQYF
>TRBD1|many|13|TRBV29-1|TRBJ2-7
TGCAGCGTCCCCGGGACAGGGGATTACGAGCAGTACTTC
CSVPGTGDYEQYF
>TRBD1|many|15|TRBV4-3|TRBJ2-3
TGCGCCAGCAGCCAAGTAGGACAGGGGCCAGATACGCAGTATTTT
CASSQVGQGPDTQYF
>TRBD2|many|15|TRBV5-6|TRBJ2-5
TGTGCCAGCAGCTTGCTAGCGGGAGGACAAGAGACCCAGTACTTC
CASSLLAGGQETQYF
>.|many|15|TRBV7-6|TRBJ1-3
TGTGCCAGCAGCTTAGACCAAGCGAGAGGAAACACCATATATTTT
CASSLDQARGNTIYF
>.|many|13|TRBV7-9|TRBJ2-1
TGTGCCAGCCGTCTGGAGCTCCACAATGAGCAGTTCTTC
CASRLELHNEQFF
>TRBD2|many|15|TRBV7-2|TRBJ2-1
TGTGCCAGCAGCCCCTATAGCGGGAGCTACAATGAGCAGTTCTTC
CASSPYSGSYNEQFF
>.|many|18|TRBV19|TRBJ1-5
TGTGCCAGTAGTCCCCTCCCCGGGAGGGGCTATAGCAATCAGCCCCAGCATTTT
CASSPLPGRGYSNQPQHF
>TRBD2|many|15|TRBV6-6|TRBJ2-2
TGTGCCAGCAGTTACCTAGCGGGAGCGGAGGGGGAGCTGTTTTTT
CASSYLAGAEGELFF
>TRBD2|many|12|TRBV7-9|TRBJ2-7
TGTGCCACCTTAGCGGGAGAGGGCGAGCAGTACTTC
CATLAGEGEQYF
>.|many|12|TRBV7-8|TRBJ1-3
TGTGCCAGCAGCTTCGGTGGAAACACCATATATTTT
CASSFGGNTIYF
>.|many|14|TRBV5-5|TRBJ2-3
TGTGCCAGCAGCCTCGGACTGGGTCAAGATACGCAGTATTTT
CASSLGLGQDTQYF
>TRBD2|many|15|TRBV9|TRBJ2-7
TGTGCCAGCAGCGTTTTACTAGCGGGAGAGGACGAGCAGTACTTC
CASSVLLAGEDEQYF
>.|.|15|TRBV4-1|TRBJ2-5
TGCGCCAGCAGCCAAGAACAGACGTACCAAGAGACCCAGTACTTC
CASSQEQTYQETQYF
>.|many|16|TRBV11-2|TRBJ2-2
TGTGCCAGCAAGACCGGCCAGGGGATATACACCGGGGAGCTGTTTTTT
CASKTGQGIYTGELFF
>.|many|15|TRBV6-1|TRBJ2-6
TGTGCCAGCAGTGAGAGAGCATCTGGGGCCAACGTCCTGACTTTC
CASSERASGANVLTF
>.|many|16|TRBV5-6|TRBJ2-7
TGTGCCAGCAGCTTGGTGAGGTCCAATCCCCTTTACGAGCAGTACTTC
CASSLVRSNPLYEQYF
>.|many|17|TRBV19|TRBJ2-3
TGTGCCAGTAGTATAATCCGGACAACGGGTAGCACAGATACGCAGTATTTT
CASSIIRTTGSTDTQYF
>.|many|17|TRBV13|TRBJ2-3
TGTGCCAGCAGGCTCGCCCCGGGTGGCGAGGGTACGGATACGCAGTATTTT
CASRLAPGGEGTDTQYF
>TRBD1|many|16|TRBV28|TRBJ1-2
TGTGCCAGCAGTGCAGGCACAGGGGGCTGGGTTGACGGCTACACCTTC
CASSAGTGGWVDGYTF